This T cell receptor (beta chain) originates from a study of cytomegalovirus exposure and HLA in healthy donors listed by TCRdb under 2017. In terms of the full investigation: According to an earlier analysis of a few hundred of the donors, about 190 million T cells yielded 95 million to 140 million unique TCR beta sequences and approximately 280 Gb of sequence data. An early release covering roughly 600 HLA-typed donors comprised 250 to 350 gigabases of sequencing data and some 79 million unique TCR sequences. Of the 350 to 450 genotyped donors, roughly 85% fell in the genetic ancestry cluster associated with self-reported Caucasian donors. The study was designed to test whether signatures of past pathogen exposure could be identified by cataloging public T cell receptors. Using immunosequencing, the study profiled T cell repertoires from around 680 subjects and related those repertoires to cytomegalovirus serostatus. Along with the approximately 700-subject first cohort, a separate validation cohort of over 90 different subjects was used. The study combined high-throughput TCR immunosequencing, statistical association of individual TCRs with disease status, and machine learning to predict cytomegalovirus infection status. In a later analysis, previously published TCR beta repertoires from 550 to 700 donors were re-analyzed and high-resolution HLA genotyping was added so that TCR occurrence patterns could be studied. Rather than drawing on any new phenotypic data, the later analysis identified candidate immune exposures from TCR beta sequences and the way those sequences occurred across donors. To decide whether each TCR beta V gene segment behaved as functional or pseudogenic, an earlier analysis of some 600 of the donors relied on high-throughput TCR beta sequencing. Donor age, sex, ethnicity and CMV serostatus were compiled together with the repertoire data. Genome-wide SNP genotypes for about 60% of the roughly 700 donors were used in a later genetic analysis, which treated that subset as a discovery cohort. Every repertoire in the discovery cohort had been generated on one and the same sequencing platform. HLA typing covered class I and class II loci at four-digit resolution. Typing coverage varied by locus: about 629-630 donors for A, B, C, DRB1 and DQB1; some 520 for DQA1; about 570 for DPA1; some 470 for DPB1. Several DR-DQ haplotypes were handled as single units for association and clustering because linkage in the cohort was strong. On average, roughly 200,000 unique TCR beta nucleotide sequences were sequenced per donor among 350 to 400 genotyped donors of the cohort, with roughly 19% of those sequences being non-productive. Beyond this particular receptor, the publication reports: An earlier analysis of 587 of the donors showed that most TCR beta V segments appeared in productive rearrangements either about 90% or about 30% of the time, which broadly matched IMGT annotations. In a later analysis, TCR association rates were found to vary across HLA loci, with the most associated TCRs seen for DRB1 alleles and the fewest for HLA-C alleles. The study gave a list of roughly 150 TCR beta chains associated with cytomegalovirus. Assigning TCR associations to individual alleles was difficult when HLA alleles, especially DR and DQ, strongly co-occurred. A further reported finding was that TCR beta sequences accurately predicted the HLA-A and HLA-B alleles for most subjects in the first cohort. Some IMGT-functional V segments, including TRBV6-2 and TRBV6-3, could not be distinguished by the 87-base-pair reads and were therefore excluded. In this cohort, only TCR beta chains were sequenced, and detectable features were limited by the absence of alpha or paired-chain data. The classifier was reported to diagnose cytomegalovirus status with high specificity and sensitivity in both the original cohort and the validation cohort. In a later analysis, HLA-associated TCR beta chains were found to be more clonally expanded and to have lower generation probabilities than equally common non-associated chains. A few of the identified cytomegalovirus-associated TCR beta chains were confirmed in vitro to be specific for cytomegalovirus antigens. Correlated functional status among segregating V segments might reflect linkage disequilibrium, but an unknown experimental factor could not be ruled out. Sequencing depth was assumed to be roughly uniform across donors in the presence/absence analyses, though that assumption may not hold. It was suggested by the authors that the approach could potentially be generalized to other disease states and immunological phenotypes. A group of highly shared sequence variants was considered likely to be a technical artifact of the sequencing pipeline. In a later analysis, 15,000 to 20,000 TCR beta sequences were associated with specific HLA alleles at a false discovery rate of 0.05. According to a later analysis, most CMV-associated TCR beta chains appeared to be HLA-restricted, and the HLA associations seemed to be driven largely by CMV exposure. The only immune exposure information available for the cohort was CMV serostatus. V-gene and J-gene trimming of TCR beta chains was associated with a missense DCLRE1C variant in a later genetic analysis, and the association was replicated in an independent cohort. Several of the top co-occurrence clusters appeared to be linked to parvovirus B19, influenza, CMV and Epstein-Barr virus, according to a later analysis. Because HLA typing was unavailable for some donors at each locus, only the typed subset was used in association tests. Most TCR sequences were seen in very few donors, while some public TCRs were found in many individuals. Because counts were too low, 15 or so rarely observed V segments, including chromosome 9 orphons, were excluded from the earlier analysis of around 640 of the donors. A later genetic analysis reported fewer N-insertions in productive TCRs among donors in an Asian-associated ancestry cluster than the approximately 700-donor mean.

The method behind the library was the immunoSEQ multiplex PCR assay. For the multiplex PCR, a mixture combining 60 forward primers for TCR Vbeta segments and 13 reverse primers for TCR Jbeta segments was used. A multiplex PCR assay on genomic DNA amplified the CDR3 region of rearranged TCR beta genes. The Illumina HiSeq System was used to sequence the amplified TCR beta libraries as 87-base-pair reads. For the original study's pipeline: A later analysis tallied around 87 million unique TCR beta chains across the 666 repertoires, and roughly 11 million of those chains were shared by two or more donors. A nearest-neighbor algorithm error-corrected the raw reads and collapsed the reads into unique sequences, merging closely related sequences to remove PCR and sequencing errors. To assign V, D and J gene segments, CDR3 sequences were aligned to IMGT reference sequences. For a sequence to be retained, a match of at least six nucleotides was required to both a V gene segment and a J gene segment. A rearrangement counted as productive if the CDR3 had no stop codons and remained in frame with V and J, and every other rearrangement counted as non-productive. Following IMGT convention, CDR3 was defined as the stretch from the second conserved V-encoded cysteine up to the conserved J-encoded phenylalanine. The earlier analysis of about 500 of the donors excluded sequences that lacked an unambiguous match to a single V gene segment. In an earlier analysis of 587 of the donors, a V segment was called functional when productive rearrangements were above 56.7%, and segregating when the standard deviation between donors exceeded 5%. A statistical classification framework was built for diagnosing cytomegalovirus status from the catalog of TCR beta chain sequences. V and J gene assignment, in a later analysis, came from comparing TCR nucleotide sequences with IMGT/GENE-DB human TR gene sequences. Using the TCRdist pipeline, a later analysis assigned CDR3 sequences along with most-parsimonious VDJ recombination scenarios. In a later analysis, every TCR beta chain was defined by the combination of its CDR3 amino acid sequence and its V-gene family, and reads without a unique V-gene family were dropped. A later analysis removed several hundred highly shared, low-generation-probability nucleotide sequences to deal with suspected cross-contamination and a sequencing artifact. In a later analysis, a clonal expansion index for each public chain was calculated from normalized within-repertoire ranks of inferred template counts. In a later analysis, generation probabilities were computed using a VDJ recombination model fitted to out-of-frame rearrangements, and the results were checked against IGoR. In a later analysis, hypergeometric tests were used to score TCR-TCR, TCR-HLA and TCR-CMV co-occurrence, with a repertoire-size bias correction applied to TCR pairs. False discovery rates were estimated in a later analysis by permuting HLA or CMV assignments 20 times. In a later analysis, co-occurring TCRs were grouped using DBSCAN, and TCRdist sequence similarity was added for clustering within HLA-allele-positive subsets. For co-occurrence clustering, repertoires with fewer than 30,000 or more than 120,000 public chains were excluded, along with 5 or 6 repertoires with anomalous nucleotide sharing. The table comes from immuneACCESS by way of TCRdb, which keeps in-frame sequences with V and J called. Part of the clones is missing from these tables; in studies checked, under half for an unresolved V gene and the rest for unknown reasons. Clone size and V and J calls were adopted from that table, with D and trimming inferred from the DNA. Recorded for this sample are some 110,000 clones; about four fifths of them occurred a single time. Around 4.9% of the sample goes to the ten largest clones.

There are a few counts of this clone. The target of this receptor is not known. No base-level quality is on record; no much larger clone is a single base apart. The cohort was made up of about 610 healthy bone marrow donors. All cohort members were sampled while nominally healthy, although unrecorded immune exposures were likely present. The donor tested CMV seropositive, placing the donor among the approximately 290 seropositive members of the cohort. A peripheral blood sample was provided by each donor, and peripheral blood mononuclear cells were used for TCR beta sequencing. Genomic DNA extraction from the blood cell samples was performed with the Qiagen DNeasy Blood Extraction Kit. Taken from cysteine to phenylalanine, the CDR3 has 11 residues. Left in the record is the CDR3 DNA by itself, 33 bases read in frame from the first base. CDR1 and CDR2 are drawn from the germline V gene: SGHDT, YYEEEE. V lost 4 bases and J lost 5 bases; the stretch between them is 6 bases long.

The sequencing input was PBMCs. The TCR originated in a man aged 25-45 years in good health and CMV-seropositive. This chain is built from TRBV5-6 and TRBJ1-1; the D gene is perhaps TRBD1, on 5 matching bases. The CDR3 in this case is CASSAGTEAFF. The sequenced DNA is TGTGCCAGCAGCGCAGGGACTGAAGCTTTCTTT.